Listed below are T cell receptor beta chains from one sample, sequenced in a study of tumor and adjacent non-tumor tissue in lung cancer. TCRdb re-analysed the multiplex PCR reads in MiXCR, keeping a single row per CDR3 protein. The profile shows roughly 200,000 distinct CDR3 sequences, 71% of them singletons. Sequenced: lung tumor tissue. The source is a man between 60 and 70 years old with non-small cell lung cancer. Both conserved end residues are part of each CDR3. Each record gives: CDR3 protein, CDR3 DNA, D gene, V gene, clone size, J gene. The D gene is left open where the match is weak. A clone size is listed for some rows: how often the clone was seen (once, few, many), or a class if it is expanded.

CDR3: CASISYSPRTDTHYF
DNA: TGTGCCAGCATCTCCTACTCCCCCCGCACAGATACGCATTATTTT
D: .
V: TRBV5-6
size: .
J: TRBJ2-3

CDR3: CASSRIQSMGYF
DNA: TGTGCCAGCAGCCGTATCCAATCGATGGGGTATTTT
D: .
V: TRBV11-2
size: medium-sized
J: TRBJ2-3

CDR3: CASNPQTGELFF
DNA: TGTGCCAGCAATCCGCAGACCGGGGAGCTATTTTTT
D: .
V: TRBV11-1
size: once
J: TRBJ2-2

CDR3: CASNLSPDRSHEQYF
DNA: TGTGCCAGTAACTTAAGCCCGGACAGGAGCCACGAGCAGTACTTC
D: TRBD1
V: TRBV11-2
size: once
J: TRBJ2-7

CDR3: CASSLGGTGNNQPQHF
DNA: TGTGCCAGCAGTTTAGGGGGGACAGGGAACAATCAGCCCCAGCATTTT
D: TRBD1
V: TRBV12-3/TRBV12-4
size: many
J: TRBJ1-5

CDR3: CASSVYAEQIF
DNA: TGTGCCAGCAGCGTATATGCAGAGCAGATCTTC
D: .
V: TRBV11-1
size: .
J: TRBJ2-1

CDR3: CASTVVLSFGSPLHF
DNA: TGTGCCAGCACTGTGGTGCTCAGCTTCGGGTCACCCCTCCACTTT
D: .
V: TRBV12-3/TRBV12-4
size: .
J: TRBJ1-6

CDR3: CASSQGQGHSDTQYF
DNA: TGCGCCAGCAGCCAGGGACAGGGGCACTCAGATACTCAGTATTTT
D: TRBD1
V: TRBV4-3
size: .
J: TRBJ2-3

CDR3: CASSVAGVYNEQFF
DNA: TGCGCCAGCAGCGTAGCGGGCGTATACAATGAGCAGTTCTTC
D: TRBD2
V: TRBV5-1
size: .
J: TRBJ2-1

CDR3: CSSRDERQGMNTEAFF
DNA: TGCAGTTCTAGAGACGAACGACAGGGGATGAACACTGAAGCCTTCTTT
D: TRBD1
V: TRBV20-1
size: .
J: TRBJ1-1

CDR3: CASSYLKGQGASGAAEAFF
DNA: TGTGCCAGCAGTTACTTGAAGGGACAGGGGGCGAGTGGGGCCGCTGAAGCTTTCTTT
D: TRBD1
V: TRBV6-6
size: .
J: TRBJ1-1

CDR3: CSARPLAGKFSEQFF
DNA: TGCAGTGCTAGACCTTTGGCGGGGAAGTTTAGTGAGCAGTTCTTC
D: .
V: TRBV20-1
size: .
J: TRBJ2-1

CDR3: CSAGFGTEGNEQFF
DNA: TGCAGCGCTGGCTTTGGGACAGAGGGCAATGAGCAGTTCTTC
D: TRBD1
V: TRBV29-1
size: .
J: TRBJ2-1

CDR3: CASSSETARGDTF
DNA: TGTGCCAGCAGCTCGGAGACAGCCCGCGGGGACACCTTC
D: .
V: TRBV7-9
size: few
J: TRBJ1-2

CDR3: CACSQGANTEAFF
DNA: TGTGCCTGCAGCCAAGGGGCGAACACTGAGGCTTTCTTT
D: .
V: TRBV11-3
size: .
J: TRBJ1-1

CDR3: CSARTSLAGAYNEQFF
DNA: TGCAGTGCTAGAACCTCGTTAGCGGGAGCTTACAATGAGCAGTTCTTC
D: TRBD2
V: TRBV20-1
size: many
J: TRBJ2-1

CDR3: CSSRPNRGWWDEQFF
DNA: TGCAGTAGTAGACCGAACAGGGGATGGTGGGATGAGCAGTTCTTC
D: TRBD1
V: TRBV20-1
size: .
J: TRBJ2-1

CDR3: CTNSSDRASPVGLFF
DNA: TGTACCAACAGCTCAGATCGTGCCAGCCCGGTGGGACTGTTTTTT
D: .
V: TRBV11-2
size: .
J: TRBJ1-4

CDR3: CASSPTGAYGYTF
DNA: TGTGCCAGCAGCCCGACAGGGGCCTATGGCTACACCTTC
D: TRBD1
V: TRBV11-1
size: many
J: TRBJ1-2

CDR3: CASSRKTSGQETQNF
DNA: TGTGCCAGCAGCCGGAAGACTAGCGGACAAGAGACCCAGAACTTT
D: TRBD2
V: TRBV12-3/TRBV12-4
size: .
J: TRBJ2-5

CDR3: CASSMGLGPDMQYF
DNA: TGTGCCAGCAGCATGGGACTAGGGCCAGATATGCAGTATTTT
D: TRBD2
V: TRBV11-2
size: .
J: TRBJ2-3

CDR3: CASSFGLTQYF
DNA: TGTGCCAGCAGTTTCGGGCTGACCCAGTACTTC
D: .
V: TRBV28
size: many
J: TRBJ2-5

CDR3: CASSQAGANTEAFF
DNA: TGCGCCAGCAGCCAAGCCGGGGCGAACACTGAAGCTTTCTTT
D: .
V: TRBV4-3
size: many
J: TRBJ1-1

CDR3: CASSYPTTGLGSPLHF
DNA: TGTGCCAGCAGTTACCCTACCACAGGGCTAGGTTCACCCCTCCACTTT
D: .
V: TRBV6-5
size: once
J: TRBJ1-6

CDR3: CSVISPPAVTDTQYF
DNA: TGCAGTGTAATCTCTCCCCCTGCAGTCACAGATACGCAGTATTTT
D: .
V: TRBV20-1
size: .
J: TRBJ2-3

CDR3: CASSSRDVITGELFF
DNA: TGCGCCAGCAGCTCCAGGGATGTGATCACCGGGGAGCTGTTTTTT
D: .
V: TRBV5-1
size: once
J: TRBJ2-2

CDR3: CASGQAGDAYEQYF
DNA: TGTGCCAGCGGACAGGCAGGGGACGCTTACGAGCAGTACTTC
D: TRBD1
V: TRBV11-3
size: many
J: TRBJ2-7

CDR3: CAWSPRGRNGYTF
DNA: TGTGCCTGGAGTCCTCGCGGGAGGAATGGCTACACCTTC
D: .
V: TRBV30
size: .
J: TRBJ1-2

CDR3: CASSQFNRVGDGYTF
DNA: TGTGCCAGCAGTCAATTTAACAGGGTTGGTGATGGTTACACCTTC
D: .
V: TRBV28
size: .
J: TRBJ1-2

CDR3: CASSLEVAGVYVEQFF
DNA: TGTGCCAGCAGCTTGGAAGTAGCGGGAGTGTATGTTGAGCAGTTCTTC
D: TRBD2
V: TRBV5-5
size: .
J: TRBJ2-1

CDR3: CSTGDYGYTF
DNA: TGCAGCACTGGGGACTATGGCTACACCTTC
D: .
V: TRBV29-1
size: many
J: TRBJ1-2

CDR3: CSAKSAGGAQPQHF
DNA: TGCAGTGCTAAGTCTGCAGGCGGTGCTCAGCCCCAGCATTTT
D: .
V: TRBV20-1
size: .
J: TRBJ1-5

CDR3: CSTRDDGSTDTQYF
DNA: TGCAGTACTAGAGATGATGGCAGCACAGATACGCAGTATTTT
D: .
V: TRBV20-1
size: .
J: TRBJ2-3

CDR3: CASNLDLAGGVDTQYF
DNA: TGTGCCAGCAACTTAGACCTGGCGGGGGGCGTAGATACGCAATATTTT
D: TRBD2
V: TRBV11-2
size: .
J: TRBJ2-3

CDR3: CSVPRDRFTDTQYF
DNA: TGCAGTGTTCCACGGGATAGATTCACAGATACGCAGTATTTT
D: .
V: TRBV20-1
size: .
J: TRBJ2-3

CDR3: CATSDNGLAGVRDNEQFF
DNA: TGTGCCACCAGTGACAACGGACTAGCGGGAGTTAGGGACAATGAGCAGTTCTTC
D: TRBD2
V: TRBV24-1
size: .
J: TRBJ2-1

CDR3: CASSLSGLAGRDNEQFF
DNA: TGTGCCAGCAGCTTATCTGGGCTAGCGGGACGCGACAATGAGCAATTCTTC
D: TRBD2
V: TRBV11-1
size: .
J: TRBJ2-1

CDR3: CASISNGRAMDTQYF
DNA: TGTGCCAGCATCTCTAACGGGAGGGCCATGGATACGCAGTATTTT
D: TRBD2
V: TRBV6-1
size: once
J: TRBJ2-3

CDR3: CSVRDSNAEAFF
DNA: TGCAGCGTTCGGGACAGTAACGCTGAAGCTTTCTTT
D: TRBD1
V: TRBV29-1
size: .
J: TRBJ1-1

CDR3: CATSDLRKSGRLNEQFF
DNA: TGTGCCACCAGTGATTTGCGTAAGAGCGGGAGACTCAATGAGCAGTTCTTC
D: TRBD2
V: TRBV24-1
size: .
J: TRBJ2-1

CDR3: CASTSWNSPTDTQYF
DNA: TGTGCCAGCACCTCTTGGAATAGCCCCACAGATACGCAGTATTTT
D: .
V: TRBV12-3/TRBV12-4
size: many
J: TRBJ2-3

CDR3: CGIRTANNEQFF
DNA: TGCGGTATACGGACAGCAAACAATGAGCAGTTCTTC
D: .
V: TRBV20-1
size: .
J: TRBJ2-1

CDR3: CASSKGTSGGAAETQYF
DNA: TGTGCCAGCTCTAAAGGGACTAGCGGGGGGGCCGCAGAGACCCAGTACTTC
D: TRBD2
V: TRBV6-1
size: once
J: TRBJ2-5

CDR3: CTSCSNSGQFGGNIQYF
DNA: TGTACCAGCTGCTCAAACTCTGGACAGTTTGGGGGAAACATTCAGTACTTC
D: .
V: TRBV11-2
size: .
J: TRBJ2-4

CDR3: CASRLNQNTEAPF
DNA: TGTGCCAGCAGATTAAATCAGAACACTGAAGCTCCCTTT
D: .
V: TRBV11-3
size: .
J: TRBJ1-1

CDR3: CASNQDMAGGTDTQYF
DNA: TGTGCCAGCAACCAAGATATGGCAGGGGGCACAGATACGCAGTATTTT
D: .
V: TRBV4-2
size: few
J: TRBJ2-3

CDR3: CASSFGGGASTGELFF
DNA: TGTGCCAGCAGCTTCGGCGGGGGGGCGAGCACCGGGGAGCTGTTTTTT
D: TRBD2
V: TRBV11-2
size: many
J: TRBJ2-2

CDR3: CSARFWDRGHNEQFF
DNA: TGCAGTGCTAGGTTTTGGGACAGGGGCCACAATGAGCAGTTCTTC
D: TRBD1
V: TRBV20-1
size: few
J: TRBJ2-1

CDR3: CSALALRGDIQYF
DNA: TGCAGTGCACTAGCGCTAAGGGGGGACATTCAGTACTTC
D: .
V: TRBV20-1
size: many
J: TRBJ2-4

CDR3: CSASSPLARGLGDTRYF
DNA: TGCAGTGCTAGCAGCCCACTAGCGAGGGGGCTAGGAGATACGCGGTATTTT
D: .
V: TRBV20-1
size: once
J: TRBJ2-3

CDR3: CASRQGLAGTPDTQYF
DNA: TGTGCCAGCAGACAGGGACTAGCGGGAACCCCAGATACGCAGTATTTT
D: TRBD2
V: TRBV12-3/TRBV12-4
size: few
J: TRBJ2-3

CDR3: CSARNRGGGNTGELFF
DNA: TGCAGTGCTAGAAATCGTGGGGGGGGGAACACCGGGGAGCTGTTTTTT
D: TRBD2
V: TRBV20-1
size: .
J: TRBJ2-2

CDR3: CSAGQGNQPQHF
DNA: TGCAGTGCAGGACAGGGGAACCAGCCCCAGCATTTT
D: TRBD1
V: TRBV20-1
size: .
J: TRBJ1-5

CDR3: CASDLASEQFF
DNA: TGTGCCAGCGACTTAGCAAGTGAGCAGTTCTTC
D: .
V: TRBV11-1
size: .
J: TRBJ2-1

CDR3: CANSPRPGQNYEQYF
DNA: TGTGCCAACAGTCCCCGCCCGGGACAGAACTACGAACAGTACTTC
D: TRBD1
V: TRBV11-3
size: .
J: TRBJ2-7

CDR3: CASSQDATGGSASGAYVLTF
DNA: TGTGCCAGCAGCCAAGACGCGACAGGGGGTTCCGCTTCTGGGGCCTACGTCCTGACTTTC
D: TRBD1
V: TRBV4-2
size: .
J: TRBJ2-6

CDR3: CSPYNSGGEEQFF
DNA: TGCAGTCCCTATAATAGCGGGGGTGAAGAGCAGTTCTTC
D: TRBD2
V: TRBV20-1
size: .
J: TRBJ2-1

CDR3: CASSLGHQNEQFF
DNA: TGTGCCAGCTCACTCGGACACCAAAATGAGCAGTTCTTC
D: .
V: TRBV18
size: .
J: TRBJ2-1

CDR3: CASSLQGAEGQPQHF
DNA: TGCGCCAGCAGCTTACAGGGGGCGGAGGGTCAGCCCCAGCATTTT
D: TRBD1
V: TRBV5-1
size: .
J: TRBJ1-5